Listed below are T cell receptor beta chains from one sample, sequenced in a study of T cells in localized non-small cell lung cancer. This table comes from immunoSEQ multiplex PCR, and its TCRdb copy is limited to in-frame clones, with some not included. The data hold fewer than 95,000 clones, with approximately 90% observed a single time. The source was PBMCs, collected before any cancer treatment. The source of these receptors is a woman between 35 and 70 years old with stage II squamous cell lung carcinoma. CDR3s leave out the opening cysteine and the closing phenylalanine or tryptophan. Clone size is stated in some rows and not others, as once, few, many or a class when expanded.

CDR3aa: ASSRDRLSGNTIY; v_gene: TRBV19; len: 13; j_gene: TRBJ1-3; abundance: NA
CDR3aa: ASSLRIDTQY; v_gene: TRBV11-2; len: 10; j_gene: TRBJ2-3; abundance: NA
CDR3aa: ASSPDRRNTEAF; v_gene: TRBV18; len: 12; j_gene: TRBJ1-1; abundance: NA
CDR3aa: ASSVTGSAEAF; v_gene: TRBV5-1; len: 11; j_gene: TRBJ1-1; abundance: NA
CDR3aa: ASSYSKGTANTEAF; v_gene: TRBV6-6; len: 14; j_gene: TRBJ1-1; abundance: NA
CDR3aa: ASSMVGQGKDEQF; v_gene: TRBV6-5; len: 13; j_gene: TRBJ2-1; abundance: NA
CDR3aa: ASSLKGDRGPFYGYT; v_gene: TRBV19; len: 15; j_gene: TRBJ1-2; abundance: NA
CDR3aa: ASSEGEANQPQH; v_gene: TRBV6-1; len: 12; j_gene: TRBJ1-5; abundance: NA
CDR3aa: ASSIDGGRATNEKLF; v_gene: TRBV19; len: 15; j_gene: TRBJ1-4; abundance: NA
CDR3aa: ASSYPLGSWDEQF; v_gene: TRBV6-6; len: 13; j_gene: TRBJ2-1; abundance: NA
CDR3aa: ASSPTRDGYT; v_gene: TRBV18; len: 10; j_gene: TRBJ1-2; abundance: NA
CDR3aa: ASLGDYEQF; v_gene: TRBV5-5; len: 9; j_gene: TRBJ2-1; abundance: NA
CDR3aa: ASSLGEGTEAF; v_gene: TRBV7-7; len: 11; j_gene: TRBJ1-1; abundance: NA
CDR3aa: ASTPSAGLRAWNEQY; v_gene: TRBV19; len: 15; j_gene: TRBJ2-7; abundance: NA
CDR3aa: SVERAGGLGETQY; v_gene: TRBV29-1; len: 13; j_gene: TRBJ2-5; abundance: NA
CDR3aa: ASTPFSGSYEQY; v_gene: TRBV6-6; len: 12; j_gene: TRBJ2-7; abundance: NA
CDR3aa: ASSLDGSSYGYT; v_gene: TRBV11-2; len: 12; j_gene: TRBJ1-2; abundance: NA
CDR3aa: ASPQGTRSTGEAF; v_gene: TRBV6-4; len: 13; j_gene: TRBJ1-1; abundance: NA
CDR3aa: ASSPWTGGSYEQY; v_gene: TRBV5-5; len: 13; j_gene: TRBJ2-7; abundance: once
CDR3aa: AISPTSGDNEQF; v_gene: TRBV10-3; len: 12; j_gene: TRBJ2-1; abundance: NA
CDR3aa: ASFSGRLRSYNEQF; v_gene: TRBV5-4; len: 14; j_gene: TRBJ2-1; abundance: NA
CDR3aa: ASSFGQATNEKLF; v_gene: TRBV7-9; len: 13; j_gene: TRBJ1-4; abundance: NA
CDR3aa: ASGTLSSYEQY; v_gene: TRBV27; len: 11; j_gene: TRBJ2-7; abundance: once
CDR3aa: AWSPDTRRTNEKLF; v_gene: TRBV30; len: 14; j_gene: TRBJ1-4; abundance: NA
CDR3aa: ASSYREARETEAF; v_gene: TRBV6-6; len: 13; j_gene: TRBJ1-1; abundance: NA
CDR3aa: ASSEISGANVLT; v_gene: TRBV2; len: 12; j_gene: TRBJ2-6; abundance: NA
CDR3aa: ASSLTGRTGELF; v_gene: TRBV6-5; len: 12; j_gene: TRBJ2-2; abundance: NA
CDR3aa: SAKRGDIQY; v_gene: TRBV20-1; len: 9; j_gene: TRBJ2-4; abundance: NA
CDR3aa: SVGIQGRSITGELF; v_gene: TRBV29-1; len: 14; j_gene: TRBJ2-2; abundance: NA
CDR3aa: ASSEIYGTATDTQY; v_gene: TRBV9; len: 14; j_gene: TRBJ2-3; abundance: NA
CDR3aa: ASSEEGRYNEQF; v_gene: TRBV10-1; len: 12; j_gene: TRBJ2-1; abundance: NA
CDR3aa: ASSLTGTPNVLT; v_gene: TRBV5-1; len: 12; j_gene: TRBJ2-6; abundance: NA
CDR3aa: ASSEGGGRAHTIY; v_gene: TRBV6-1; len: 13; j_gene: TRBJ1-3; abundance: NA
CDR3aa: ASSSNSYEQY; v_gene: TRBV5-4; len: 10; j_gene: TRBJ2-7; abundance: NA
CDR3aa: ASSLVTAEDYEQY; v_gene: TRBV5-1; len: 13; j_gene: TRBJ2-7; abundance: NA
CDR3aa: ASSMDLAHLPD; v_gene: TRBV14; len: 11; j_gene: TRBJ2-3; abundance: few
CDR3aa: ASSGLAVTDTQY; v_gene: TRBV2; len: 12; j_gene: TRBJ2-3; abundance: NA
CDR3aa: ASSLGDRGLHTEAF; v_gene: TRBV28; len: 14; j_gene: TRBJ1-1; abundance: NA
CDR3aa: ASSFPRGGITYEQY; v_gene: TRBV5-4; len: 14; j_gene: TRBJ2-7; abundance: NA
CDR3aa: ASFPAGWGDTQY; v_gene: TRBV27; len: 12; j_gene: TRBJ2-3; abundance: once
CDR3aa: AIAETLTYEQY; v_gene: TRBV10-3; len: 11; j_gene: TRBJ2-7; abundance: NA
CDR3aa: ASSYSRGLEQY; v_gene: TRBV6-6; len: 11; j_gene: TRBJ2-7; abundance: NA
CDR3aa: ASSLAHSPDTQY; v_gene: TRBV5-6; len: 12; j_gene: TRBJ2-3; abundance: NA
CDR3aa: ASSLRSRGRANTGELF; v_gene: TRBV19; len: 16; j_gene: TRBJ2-2; abundance: once
CDR3aa: ASSLGLNTEAF; v_gene: TRBV5-5; len: 11; j_gene: TRBJ1-1; abundance: NA
CDR3aa: ASSRQLGTGANVLT; v_gene: TRBV5-4; len: 14; j_gene: TRBJ2-6; abundance: NA
CDR3aa: ASSLEGTNTEAF; v_gene: TRBV28; len: 12; j_gene: TRBJ1-1; abundance: NA
CDR3aa: ASSGDRANYGYT; v_gene: TRBV2; len: 12; j_gene: TRBJ1-2; abundance: NA
CDR3aa: ASSLGLKDEQY; v_gene: TRBV7-9; len: 11; j_gene: TRBJ2-7; abundance: NA
CDR3aa: ASSPRAEGNTIY; v_gene: TRBV2; len: 12; j_gene: TRBJ1-3; abundance: NA
CDR3aa: ASGRLGQGSDTQY; v_gene: TRBV6-1; len: 13; j_gene: TRBJ2-3; abundance: NA
CDR3aa: ASNIGTPPSTDTQY; v_gene: TRBV9; len: 14; j_gene: TRBJ2-3; abundance: NA
CDR3aa: ASGLRDDPNSEQY; v_gene: TRBV12-5; len: 13; j_gene: TRBJ2-7; abundance: NA
CDR3aa: ASSDGQGKKLF; v_gene: TRBV9; len: 11; j_gene: TRBJ1-4; abundance: NA
CDR3aa: ASSEARTAGTEAF; v_gene: TRBV2; len: 13; j_gene: TRBJ1-1; abundance: NA
CDR3aa: ASSQGLNYGYT; v_gene: TRBV2; len: 11; j_gene: TRBJ1-2; abundance: NA
CDR3aa: ASSIIGIGNTEAF; v_gene: TRBV19; len: 13; j_gene: TRBJ1-1; abundance: NA
CDR3aa: ASSLARAVGVAF; v_gene: TRBV5-8; len: 12; j_gene: TRBJ1-1; abundance: NA
CDR3aa: ASRAQRTGIYEQY; v_gene: TRBV19; len: 13; j_gene: TRBJ2-7; abundance: NA
CDR3aa: ASSLAWGVPSGANVLT; v_gene: TRBV5-6; len: 16; j_gene: TRBJ2-6; abundance: NA